A single sample gave rise to the 2 T cell receptor beta chains below, sequenced in a study of shared clonotypes between healthy human individuals. TCRdb keeps only in-frame clones here, not all; method: immunoSEQ multiplex PCR. In the table there are more than 2,000,000 clones, just over 90% of which are singletons. Sequencing input: naive CD4+ T cells sorted from blood. Subset: CD45RA+ positively selected. The source is a young man in good health.

This clone was counted a single time. The J gene is TRBJ1-4, the V gene TRBV19; D gene unclear. The V gene's germline CDR1 is LNHDA and CDR2 SQIVND (reference sequence). V lost 4 bases and J 7 bases, leaving 13 bases between the germline ends. This CDR3 has 14 amino acids. The DNA for the CDR3 is TGTGCCAGTAGTAGTGGGAGCCTTAGTGAAAAACTGTTTTTT. It yields the protein CASSSGSLSEKLFF.

Points on this clone: Different DNA sequences within this sample yield the same CDR3. The chain links TRBV7-2 to TRBJ2-5; no firm D call. The CDR3 contains 13 residues. Germline lookup yields CDR1 SGHTA and CDR2 FQGNSA. Trimming pared 1 base from V and 1 base from J, leaving 4 bases between. The CDR3 DNA follows: TGTGCCAGCAGCTTAGGGACCCAAGAGACCCAGTACTTC. Translated: CASSLGTQETQYF.